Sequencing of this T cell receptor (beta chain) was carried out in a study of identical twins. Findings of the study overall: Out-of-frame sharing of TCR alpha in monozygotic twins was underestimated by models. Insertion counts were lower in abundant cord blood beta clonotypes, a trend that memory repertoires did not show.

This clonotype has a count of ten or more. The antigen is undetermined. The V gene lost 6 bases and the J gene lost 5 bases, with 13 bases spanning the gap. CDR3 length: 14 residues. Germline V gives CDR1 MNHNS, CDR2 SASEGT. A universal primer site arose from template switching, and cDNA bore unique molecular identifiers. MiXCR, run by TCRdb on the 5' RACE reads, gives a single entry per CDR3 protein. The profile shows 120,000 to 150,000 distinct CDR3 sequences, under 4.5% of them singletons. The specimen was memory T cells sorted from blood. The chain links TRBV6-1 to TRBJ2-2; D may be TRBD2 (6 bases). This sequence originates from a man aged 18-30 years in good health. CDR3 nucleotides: TGTGCCAGCAGGGCGATGGCGGGAACCGGGGAGCTGTTTTTT. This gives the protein CASRAMAGTGELFF.